These 10 T cell receptor beta chains were all obtained from the same sample, sequenced in a study of T cell repertoires in cytomegalovirus infection. MiXCR, applied by TCRdb to the reads, yields one record per CDR3 protein. This sample carries more than 200,000 distinct CDR3 sequences, roughly 9.1% of them seen once, and the ten largest clones take roughly 15%. Source material: PBMCs. All receptors derive from a human donor in good health (CMV status not recorded). Some clones in this sample may be carry-over from other donors' samples.

This clonotype was observed a few times. DNA for the CDR3: TGTGCCAGCAGCTTCGGGGGGGCGGAGACAGATACGCAGTATTTT. Its translation: CASSFGGAETDTQYF. The J gene is TRBJ2-3, the V gene TRBV7-3, with 8 bases fitting TRBD2. The CDR3 spans 15 residues. J was trimmed by 3 bases and V by 3 bases; bases with no gene match: 5. Germline-derived CDR1 and CDR2 are SGHTA and FQGTGA. Based on the CDR3 plus reference TRBV7-3 and TRBJ2-3, the full variable domain is GAGVSQTPSNKVTEKGKYVELRCDPISGHTALYWYRQSLGQGPEFLIYFQGTGAADDSGLPNDRFFAVRPEGSVSTLKIQRTERGDSAVYLCASSFGGAETDTQYFGPGTRLTVL.

This clonotype was counted at least ten times. The chain uses TRBV19 and TRBJ1-2, with 8 nucleotides matching TRBD1. The germline gives CDR1 LNHDA, CDR2 SQIVND (reference sequence). There are 15 residues in the CDR3. The trim removed 4 bases at V and 7 bases at J, leaving 11 bases unmatched. The CDR3 reads CASSSGTGAISGYTF. CDR3 nucleotides: TGTGCCAGTAGTAGCGGGACAGGAGCGATCAGTGGCTACACCTTC.

V usage is TRBV28 and J usage is TRBJ1-6; 7 bases are shared with TRBD1. J was trimmed by 8 bases and V by 6 bases; bases with no gene match: 10. The CDR3 is made up of 15 amino acids. Germline assignment: CDR1 MDHEN and CDR2 SYDVKM. The CDR3 nucleotides are TGTGCCAGCAGCATACCGGACAGGTCATATTCACCCCTCCACTTT. It encodes CASSIPDRSYSPLHF.

This clonotype has a handful of counts. This rearrangement joins TRBV19 to TRBJ2-1; D possibly corresponds to TRBD2 (6 bases). Germline loops: CDR1 LNHDA, CDR2 SQIVND (reference sequence). Deletions cut 3 bases from V and 2 bases from J, with 14 bases between. The CDR3 runs to 16 residues. Here the CDR3 DNA reads TGTGCCAGTAGTATTCGCCAGCCGGGGGCCTACAATGAGCAGTTCTTC. Protein sequence: CASSIRQPGAYNEQFF. The full variable domain, rest sourced from reference TRBV19 and TRBJ2-1, is DGGITQSPKYLFRKEGQNVTLSCEQNLNHDAMYWYRQDPGQGLRLIYYSQIVNDFQKGDIAEGYSVSREKKESFPLTVTSAQKNPTAFYLCASSIRQPGAYNEQFFGPGTRLTVL.

The chain carries TRBV6-2 or TRBV6-3 and TRBJ2-7, with TRBD2 identical over 12 bases. Per germline, CDR1 MNHEY and CDR2 SVGEGT. J gave up 7 bases and V 4 bases, and 2 bases lay outside the gene matches. This CDR3 is 13 amino acids long. CDR3 bases: TGTGCCAGCAGTTGGACTAGCGGGAATGAGCAGTACTTC. This translates into CASSWTSGNEQYF.

The J gene is TRBJ2-7, the V gene TRBV29-1; 10 bases map to TRBD1. Germline-derived CDR1 and CDR2 are SQVTM and ANQGSEA. Trimming took 4 bases from V and 6 from J; bases not matched to a gene: 6. The CDR3 runs 13 residues. CDR3 region: CSVVEGDRGEQYF. In DNA, the CDR3 is TGCAGCGTTGTGGAAGGGGACAGGGGCGAGCAGTACTTC.

This clonotype was counted at least ten times. The chain employs TRBV27 and TRBJ2-7, with 8 nucleotides matching TRBD2. The CDR3 is made up of 14 amino acids. Germline V CDR1 and CDR2: MNHEY, SMNVEV (reference sequence). Trimming at V came to 6 bases and at J to 4 bases, leaving 8 bases not matched to a gene. The CDR3 region has the DNA TGTGCCAGCAGCTTAAGCGGGGGTGGGTACGAGCAGTACTTC. Protein product: CASSLSGGGYEQYF.

This clonotype was counted many times. The chain uses TRBV11-3 and TRBJ2-7; 7 bases agree with TRBD1. CDR1 and CDR2 from the germline V gene are SGHNT and YENEEA. The junction had 7 bases not matched to a gene; V was cut back by 3 bases and J by 5 bases. This CDR3 has 14 residues. CDR3 bases: TGTGCCAGCAGCTTGACAGGGTTATTCCACGAGCAGTACTTC. This gives the protein CASSLTGLFHEQYF.

The genes are TRBV6-1 and TRBJ1-1; D possibly corresponds to TRBD1 (5 bases). This CDR3 region has 14 residues. With 9 bases removed from V and 8 bases from J, the gap between germline ends came to 22 bases. Germline V gene data show CDR1 as MNHNS and CDR2 as SASEGT. The chain's CDR3 is CASTLSRQTGEAFF. DNA of the CDR3: TGTGCCAGTACCCTAAGTAGACAGACGGGCGAAGCTTTCTTT.

This chain links TRBV29-1 with TRBJ1-2; D is unresolved. The CDR3 length is 13 residues. The V end was cut by 7 bases, the J end by 4 bases, with 16 bases between. CDR1 SQVTM and CDR2 ANQGSEA come from the germline V gene. CDR3 coding DNA: TGCAGCGGACGAGTGCGGGCCCTCTATGGCTACACCTTC. Protein product: CSGRVRALYGYTF.